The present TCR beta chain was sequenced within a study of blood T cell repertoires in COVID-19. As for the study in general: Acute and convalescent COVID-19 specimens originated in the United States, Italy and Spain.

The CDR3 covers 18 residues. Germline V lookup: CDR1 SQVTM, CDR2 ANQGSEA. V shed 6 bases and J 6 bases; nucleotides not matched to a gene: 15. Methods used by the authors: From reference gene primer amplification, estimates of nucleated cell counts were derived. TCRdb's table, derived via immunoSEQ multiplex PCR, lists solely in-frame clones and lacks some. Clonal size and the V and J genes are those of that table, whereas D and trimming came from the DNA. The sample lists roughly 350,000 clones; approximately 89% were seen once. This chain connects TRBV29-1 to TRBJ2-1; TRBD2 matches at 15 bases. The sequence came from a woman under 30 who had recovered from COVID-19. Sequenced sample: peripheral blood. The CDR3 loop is CSVTGLAGGPPSVNEQFF. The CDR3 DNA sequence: TGCAGCGTAACCGGACTAGCGGGAGGGCCTCCTTCGGTCAATGAGCAGTTCTTC.